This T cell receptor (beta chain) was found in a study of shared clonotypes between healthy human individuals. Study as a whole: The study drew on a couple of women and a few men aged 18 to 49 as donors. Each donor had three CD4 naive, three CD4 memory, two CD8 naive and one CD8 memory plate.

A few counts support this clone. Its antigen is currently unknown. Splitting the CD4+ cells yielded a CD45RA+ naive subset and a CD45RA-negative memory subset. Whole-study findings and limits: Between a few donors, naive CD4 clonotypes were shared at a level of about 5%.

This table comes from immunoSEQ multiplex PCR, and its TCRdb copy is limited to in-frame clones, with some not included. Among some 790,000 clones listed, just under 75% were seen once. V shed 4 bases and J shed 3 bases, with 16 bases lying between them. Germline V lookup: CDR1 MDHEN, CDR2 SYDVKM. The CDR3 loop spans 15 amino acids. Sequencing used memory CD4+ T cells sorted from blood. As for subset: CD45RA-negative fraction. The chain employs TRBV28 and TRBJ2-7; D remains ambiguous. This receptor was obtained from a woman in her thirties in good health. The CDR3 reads CASSSPGSTHYEQYF. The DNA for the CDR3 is TGTGCCAGCAGTTCTCCGGGTTCGACACACTACGAGCAGTACTTC.